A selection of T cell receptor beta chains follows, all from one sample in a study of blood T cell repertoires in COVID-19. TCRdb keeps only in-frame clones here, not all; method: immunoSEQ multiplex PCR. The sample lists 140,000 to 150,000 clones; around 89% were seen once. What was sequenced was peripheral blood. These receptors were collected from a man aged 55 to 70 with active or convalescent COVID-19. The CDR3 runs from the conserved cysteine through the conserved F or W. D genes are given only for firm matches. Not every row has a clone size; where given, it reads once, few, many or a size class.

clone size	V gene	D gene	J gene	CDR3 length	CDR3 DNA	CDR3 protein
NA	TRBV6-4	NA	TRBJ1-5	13	TGTGCCAGCAGTGTGGACACCAATCAGCCCCAGCATTTT	CASSVDTNQPQHF
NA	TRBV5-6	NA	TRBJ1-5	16	TGTGCCAGCAGCTTGGGCCAAATAAGTCCGGGGCAGCCCCAGCATTTT	CASSLGQISPGQPQHF
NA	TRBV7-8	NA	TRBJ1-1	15	TGTGCCAGCAGCACAAAAGGGGGAATGAACACTGAAGCTTTCTTT	CASSTKGGMNTEAFF
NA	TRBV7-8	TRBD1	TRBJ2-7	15	TGTGCCAGCAGCTCGGTCGGACAGGGTTCCCACGAGCAGTACTTC	CASSSVGQGSHEQYF
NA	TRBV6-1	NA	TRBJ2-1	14	TGTGCCAGCAGGAAGGGGGACCCTTTCGATGAGCAGTTCTTC	CASRKGDPFDEQFF
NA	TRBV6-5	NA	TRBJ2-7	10	TGTGCCACCATGGACAGAGAGGAGTACTTC	CATMDREEYF
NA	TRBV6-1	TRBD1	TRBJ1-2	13	TGTGCCAGCAGTGAGAGTACAGGGGATGGCTACACCTTC	CASSESTGDGYTF
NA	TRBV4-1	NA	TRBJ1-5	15	TGCGCCAGCAGCCACAGGCGCCTACGAAATCAGCCCCAGCATTTT	CASSHRRLRNQPQHF
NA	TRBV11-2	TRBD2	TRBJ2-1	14	TGTGCCAGCAGCCTGACTAGCGGGGGGACTGAGCAGTTCTTC	CASSLTSGGTEQFF
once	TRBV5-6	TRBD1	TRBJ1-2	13	TGTGCCAGCGGCAGAGACAGGGAGAAAGGCTACACCTTC	CASGRDREKGYTF
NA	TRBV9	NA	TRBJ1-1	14	TGTGCCAGCAGCGTAACGAGTTCGCACACTGAAGCTTTCTTT	CASSVTSSHTEAFF
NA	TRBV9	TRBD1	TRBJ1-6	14	TGTGCCAGCAGCGTTCAGGGGGACGTTTCACCCCTCCACTTT	CASSVQGDVSPLHF
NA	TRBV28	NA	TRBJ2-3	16	TGTGCCAGCAGTTTAAACAGGGTTATCCAAACAGATACGCAGTATTTT	CASSLNRVIQTDTQYF
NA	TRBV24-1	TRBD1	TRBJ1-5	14	TGTGCCACCAGTGACAGTACAGGGGATCAGCCCCAGCATTTT	CATSDSTGDQPQHF
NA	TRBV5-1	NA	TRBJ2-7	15	TGCGCCAGCAGCTTGGCACCGGGACAAACCTACGAGCAGTACTTC	CASSLAPGQTYEQYF
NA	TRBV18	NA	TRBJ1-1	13	TGTGCCAGCTCAGCAGACATGAACACTGAAGCTTTCTTT	CASSADMNTEAFF
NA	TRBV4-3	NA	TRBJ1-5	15	TGCGCCAGCAGCCAAGCTATAACAGGTGTCCAGCCCCAGCATTTT	CASSQAITGVQPQHF
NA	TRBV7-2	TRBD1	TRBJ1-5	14	TGTGCCAGCAGCTCGACAGGGGACAATCAGCCCCAGCATTTT	CASSSTGDNQPQHF
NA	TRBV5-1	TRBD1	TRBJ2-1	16	TGCGCCAGCAGCCCCGAAGGGACAGGGGGCTACAATGAGCAGTTCTTC	CASSPEGTGGYNEQFF
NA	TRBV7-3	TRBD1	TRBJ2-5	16	TGTGCCAGCAGTTACACCGGGACAGGGGGTAGGGAGACCCAGTACTTC	CASSYTGTGGRETQYF
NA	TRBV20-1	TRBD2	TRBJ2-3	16	TGCAGTGCTAGTCACGGGACTAGCGGGGGGGGAGATACGCAGTATTTT	CSASHGTSGGGDTQYF
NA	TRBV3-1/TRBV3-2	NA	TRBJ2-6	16	TGTGCCAGCAGCAAACAACAGGGTTTTGGGGCCAACGTCCTGACTTTC	CASSKQQGFGANVLTF
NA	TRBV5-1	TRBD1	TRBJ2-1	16	TGCGCCAGCAGCTACAAACCGGGACAGAGTAACAATGAGCAGTTCTTC	CASSYKPGQSNNEQFF
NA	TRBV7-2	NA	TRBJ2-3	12	TGTGCCAGCAGGCGGAGCACAGATACGCAGTATTTT	CASRRSTDTQYF
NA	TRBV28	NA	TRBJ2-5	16	TGTGCCAGCAGACCCCTGGGGGACAGGACTAGTGAGACCCAGTACTTC	CASRPLGDRTSETQYF
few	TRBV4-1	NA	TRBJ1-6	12	TGCGCCAGCAGCCAAGGGCTTTATCCCCTCCACTTT	CASSQGLYPLHF
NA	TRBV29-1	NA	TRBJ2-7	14	TGCAGCGGTGCCAGGGGACTAATGTCCTACGAGCAGTACTTC	CSGARGLMSYEQYF
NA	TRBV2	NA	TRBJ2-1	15	TGTGCCAGCAAGTTCGGGAGTGGGTCCTACAATGAGCAGTTCTTC	CASKFGSGSYNEQFF
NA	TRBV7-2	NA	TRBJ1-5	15	TGTGCCAGCAGCTTTAGTGGCGGGGCCAATCAGCCCCAGCATTTT	CASSFSGGANQPQHF
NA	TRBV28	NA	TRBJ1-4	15	TGTGCCAGCAACATGCACGGGGGAGCTAATGAAAAACTGTTTTTT	CASNMHGGANEKLFF
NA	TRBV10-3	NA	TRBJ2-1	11	TGTGCCATCAGTGCCGGTAATGAGCAGTTCTTC	CAISAGNEQFF
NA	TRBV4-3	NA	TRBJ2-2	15	TGCGCCAGCAGCCGGGGACATGGAGGCACCGGGGAGCTGTTTTTT	CASSRGHGGTGELFF
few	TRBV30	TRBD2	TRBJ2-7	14	TGTGCCTGGACTAAACCCGGGGGGGTCTACGAGCAGTACTTC	CAWTKPGGVYEQYF
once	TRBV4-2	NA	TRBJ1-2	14	TGTGCCAGCAGCCAAGTGGACAGCCCTTATGGCTACACCTTC	CASSQVDSPYGYTF
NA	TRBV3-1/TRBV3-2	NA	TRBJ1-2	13	TGTGCCAGCAGCTTCCGGGGTAACTATGGCTACACCTTC	CASSFRGNYGYTF
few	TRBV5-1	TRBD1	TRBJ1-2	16	TGCGCCAGCAGCTTTCTTCGGACAGGGGGCAAGGATGGCTACACCTTC	CASSFLRTGGKDGYTF
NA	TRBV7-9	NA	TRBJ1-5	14	TGTGCCAGCAGCCCGGCGGCAGGGGAGCAGCCCCAGCATTTT	CASSPAAGEQPQHF
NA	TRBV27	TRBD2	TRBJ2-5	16	TGTGCCAGCAGTTTACCCTCATTTAGCGGGAGTGGGACCCAGTACTTC	CASSLPSFSGSGTQYF
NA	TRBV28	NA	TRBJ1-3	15	TGTGCCAGCAGCCGTCCAGGCAGGGCTGGAAACACCATATATTTT	CASSRPGRAGNTIYF
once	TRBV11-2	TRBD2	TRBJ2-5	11	TGTGCCAGCCTAGCGGGAGAGACCCAGTACTTC	CASLAGETQYF
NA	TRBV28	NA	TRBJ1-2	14	TGTGCCAGCAGTTTGACTAAAGCTAACTATGGCTACACCTTC	CASSLTKANYGYTF
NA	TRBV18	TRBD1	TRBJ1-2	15	TGTGCCAGCTCCTCCCCCGACAGGGCGATCTATGGCTACACCTTC	CASSSPDRAIYGYTF
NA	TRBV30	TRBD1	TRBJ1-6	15	TGTGCCTGGGGGGGGACAGGGGTCTATAATTCACCCCTCCACTTT	CAWGGTGVYNSPLHF
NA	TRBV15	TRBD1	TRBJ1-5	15	TGTGCCACCTCAGACAGGGCGGGTGACAATCAGCCCCAGCATTTT	CATSDRAGDNQPQHF
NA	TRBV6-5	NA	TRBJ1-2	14	TGTGCCAGCAGTCACGGGGGGTCAAACTATGGCTACACCTTC	CASSHGGSNYGYTF
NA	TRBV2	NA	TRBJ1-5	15	TGTGCCAGCAGTGGAGGGAGGGGCGGTCGGGGGACCCAGCATTTT	CASSGGRGGRGTQHF
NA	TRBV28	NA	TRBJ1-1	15	TGTGCCAGCAGACCTGGAGGGCCCTCAGGCACTGAAGCTTTCTTT	CASRPGGPSGTEAFF
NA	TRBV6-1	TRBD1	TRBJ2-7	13	TGTGCCAGCAGTGAAGGGGGACAGTACGAGCAGTACTTC	CASSEGGQYEQYF
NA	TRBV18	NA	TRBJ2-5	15	TGTGCCAGCTCACCAATCTTGGGCAGCCCAGAGACCCAGTACTTC	CASSPILGSPETQYF
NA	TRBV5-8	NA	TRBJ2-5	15	TGTGCCAGCAGCTTAGGGGATCCCCGCCGGGAGACCCAGTACTTC	CASSLGDPRRETQYF
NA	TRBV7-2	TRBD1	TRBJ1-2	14	TGTGCCAGCAGCCCCGACAGGGGGAACTATGGCTACACCTTC	CASSPDRGNYGYTF
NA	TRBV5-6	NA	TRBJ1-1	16	TGTGCCAGCAGCGCCACCGCGACGGGGGGGGTCACTGAAGCTTTCTTT	CASSATATGGVTEAFF
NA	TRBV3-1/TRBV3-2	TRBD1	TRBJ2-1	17	TGTGCCAGCAGCCCTAGGGACAGGGGGTTCAAGGACAATGAGCAGTTCTTC	CASSPRDRGFKDNEQFF
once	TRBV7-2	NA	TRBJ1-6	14	TGTGCCAGCAGCTTCAGTGTTTGGAATTCACCCCTCCACTTT	CASSFSVWNSPLHF
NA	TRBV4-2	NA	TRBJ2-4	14	TGTGCCAGCAGCCAGGAGGGGTCAAAAAACATTCAGTACTTC	CASSQEGSKNIQYF
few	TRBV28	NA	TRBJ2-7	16	TGTGCCAGCAGTCCCGGTAGCGGCCCCCCCCTCTACGAGCAGTACTTC	CASSPGSGPPLYEQYF
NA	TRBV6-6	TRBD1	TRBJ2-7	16	TGTGCCAGCAGTAGGGACAGCATAATGTTCTCCTACGAGCAGTACTTC	CASSRDSIMFSYEQYF
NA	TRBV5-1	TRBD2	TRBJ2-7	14	TGCGCCAGCAGGAGCGCCGGGACTAGTTACGAGCAGTACTTC	CASRSAGTSYEQYF
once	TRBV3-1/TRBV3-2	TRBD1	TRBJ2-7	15	TGTGCCAGCAGTTCCCGGGACAGGGGACCCTACGAGCAGTACTTC	CASSSRDRGPYEQYF